These 8 T cell receptor beta chains were sequenced from one sample in a study of beta chain features in type 1 diabetes. Which antigens these TCRs recognize remains unknown. Study-level results: There was a moderate but significant shortening of TCRB CDR3s in all four CD4+ subsets of Type 1 diabetes patients.

Expressed TCRB transcripts were sequenced, since all the RNA that had been isolated was reverse transcribed. Sequencing used immunoSEQ multiplex PCR; TCRdb keeps in-frame clones, though not all of them. The table lists some 240,000 clones, about a sixth of them singletons. The specimen was naive CD4+ T cells from blood. The receptor set was obtained from a man between 25 and 39 years old with type 1 diabetes.

This clone has just a few counts. The rearrangement links TRBV25-1 to TRBJ1-2, with D perhaps TRBD1 (6 bases). Germline assignment: CDR1 MGHDK and CDR2 SYGVNS. The length of the CDR3 is 12 residues. Trimming pared 6 bases from V and 4 bases from J, leaving 9 bases between. CDR3 residues: CASRTDSYGYTF. The CDR3 DNA reads as TGTGCCAGCAGGACGGACAGCTATGGCTACACCTTC.

This clone was detected only a few times. This sequence joins TRBV4-1 and TRBJ1-5; the match to TRBD1 covers 7 bases. Germline values: CDR1 MGHRA, CDR2 YSYEKL. The CDR3 sequence is 15 residues long. V lost 6 bases to trimming and J lost 4 bases; unmatched junction nucleotides: 9. Here the CDR3 reads CASSPHTGANQPQHF. The DNA of the CDR3 is TGCGCCAGCAGTCCTCATACAGGGGCGAATCAGCCCCAGCATTTT.

The rearrangement joins TRBV6-5 to TRBJ2-3; TRBD2 aligns across 8 bases. The germline CDR1 and CDR2 sequences are MNHEY and SVGAGI. Trimming removed 6 bases from V and 6 bases from J; junction bases left unmatched: 11. This CDR3 has 15 residues. The CDR3 loop is CASSAPGLGVDTQYF. The CDR3 region has the DNA TGTGCCAGCAGCGCGCCGGGACTAGGGGTTGATACGCAGTATTTT.

V usage is TRBV29-1 and J usage is TRBJ1-2; 9 bases are shared with TRBD1. Germline CDR1 and CDR2: SQVTM and ANQGSEA. The CDR3 loop spans 14 amino acids. V gave up 6 bases and J gave up 4 bases; unmatched junction bases: 9. CDR3 residues: CSVGQGTLGYGYTF. The CDR3 coding sequence is TGCAGCGTGGGACAGGGAACCCTGGGCTATGGCTACACCTTC. Full variable domain (missing parts from reference TRBV29-1 and TRBJ1-2): SAVISQKPSRDICQRGTSLTIQCQVDSQVTMMFWYRQQPGQSLTLIATANQGSEATYESGFVIDKFPISRPNLTFSTLTVSNMSPEDSSIYLCSVGQGTLGYGYTFGSGTRLTVV.

This clone was counted between two and nine times. The V call is TRBV30, the J call TRBJ2-5; TRBD2 matches 8 bases. Germline V lookup: CDR1 GTSNPN, CDR2 SVGIG (reference sequence). V dropped 3 bases and J dropped 5; count of bases not matched to a gene: 2. The CDR3 sequence is 12 residues long. Here the CDR3 reads CAWRASGETQYF. CDR3 in DNA: TGTGCCTGGAGGGCTAGCGGGGAGACCCAGTACTTC. The full variable domain, completed using reference TRBV30 and TRBJ2-5, is SQTIHQWPATLVQPVGSPLSLECTVEGTSNPNLYWYRQAAGRGLQLLFYSVGIGQISSEVPQNLSASRPQDRQFILSSKKLLLSDSGFYLCAWRASGETQYFGPGTRLLVL.

This clone turned up a few times. The rearrangement uses TRBV10-3 and TRBJ1-2, with a weak D call TRBD1 (5 bases). Germline-derived CDR1 and CDR2 are ENHRY and SYGVKD. Trimming stripped 6 bases from V and 2 bases from J, with 10 bases between. The CDR3 loop spans 13 amino acids. The CDR3 region is CAISLRENYGYTF. The CDR3 region has the DNA TGTGCCATCAGCCTCAGGGAGAACTATGGCTACACCTTC.

In this sample, this clone turned up a few times. Other DNA variants within this sample encode the same CDR3. The rearrangement joins TRBV28 to TRBJ2-5, with D hard to call. Germline values: CDR1 MDHEN, CDR2 SYDVKM. This CDR3 is 11 amino acids long. V was clipped by 3 bases and J by 4 bases, with 3 bases between them. The chain's CDR3 is CASSLGETQYF. The CDR3 nucleotides read TGTGCCAGCAGTTTGGGAGAGACCCAGTACTTC. Supplemented by reference TRBV28 and TRBJ2-5, the full variable domain reads DVKVTQSSRYLVKRTGEKVFLECVQDMDHENMFWYRQDPGLGLRLIYFSYDVKMKEKGDIPEGYSVSREKKERFSLILESASTNQTSMYLCASSLGETQYFGPGTRLLVL.

The V call is TRBV7-2, the J call TRBJ2-5; 7 bases map to TRBD1. J was trimmed by 3 bases and V by 5 bases; bases with no gene match: 3. This CDR3 has 13 residues. Germline V gene sequence: CDR1 SGHTA, CDR2 FQGNSA. The CDR3 sequence is CASSLTGEETQYF. As DNA, the CDR3 is TGTGCCAGCAGCCTCACAGGGGAAGAGACCCAGTACTTC.